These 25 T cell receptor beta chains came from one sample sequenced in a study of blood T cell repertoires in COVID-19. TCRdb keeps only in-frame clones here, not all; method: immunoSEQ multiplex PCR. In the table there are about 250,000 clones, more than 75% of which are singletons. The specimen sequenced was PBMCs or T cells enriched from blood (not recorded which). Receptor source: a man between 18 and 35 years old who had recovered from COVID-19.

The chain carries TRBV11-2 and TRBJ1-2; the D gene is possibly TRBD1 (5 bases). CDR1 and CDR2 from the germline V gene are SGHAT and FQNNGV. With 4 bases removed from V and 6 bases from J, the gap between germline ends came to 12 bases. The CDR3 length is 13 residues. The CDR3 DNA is TGTGCCAGCAGCTCCCCCAGGGTTCATGGCTACACCTTC. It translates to CASSSPRVHGYTF.

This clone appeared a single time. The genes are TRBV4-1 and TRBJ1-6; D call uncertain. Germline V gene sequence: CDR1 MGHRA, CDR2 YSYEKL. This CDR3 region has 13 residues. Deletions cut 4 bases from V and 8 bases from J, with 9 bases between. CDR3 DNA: TGCGCCAGCAGCCTCCGAGGTCATTCACCCCTCCACTTT. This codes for CASSLRGHSPLHF.

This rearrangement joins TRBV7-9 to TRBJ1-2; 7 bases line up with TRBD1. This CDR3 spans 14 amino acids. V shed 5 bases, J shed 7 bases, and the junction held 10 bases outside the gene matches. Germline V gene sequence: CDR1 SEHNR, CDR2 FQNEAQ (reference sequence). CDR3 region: CASSRGAGGGGYTF. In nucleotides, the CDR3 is TGTGCCAGCAGCCGTGGGGCAGGGGGAGGTGGCTACACCTTC.

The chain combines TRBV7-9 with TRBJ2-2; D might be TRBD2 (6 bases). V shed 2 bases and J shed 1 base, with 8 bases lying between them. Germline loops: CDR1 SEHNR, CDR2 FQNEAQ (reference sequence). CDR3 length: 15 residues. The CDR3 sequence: CASSLWGENTGELFF. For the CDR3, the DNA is TGTGCCAGCAGCTTATGGGGGGAGAACACCGGGGAGCTGTTTTTT. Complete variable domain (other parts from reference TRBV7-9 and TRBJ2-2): DTGVSQNPRHKITKRGQNVTFRCDPISEHNRLYWYRQTLGQGPEFLTYFQNEAQLEKSRLLSDRFSAERPKGSFSTLEIQRTEQGDSAMYLCASSLWGENTGELFFGEGSRLTVL.

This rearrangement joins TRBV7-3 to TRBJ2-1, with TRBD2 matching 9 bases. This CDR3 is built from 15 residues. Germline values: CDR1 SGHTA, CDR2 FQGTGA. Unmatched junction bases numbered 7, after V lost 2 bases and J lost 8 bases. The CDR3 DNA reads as TGTGCCAGCAGCTTAGGCGGGAGGGCAAGTGATGAGCAGTTCTTC. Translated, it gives CASSLGGRASDEQFF.

CDR3 region: CASRSGTVNYGYTF. CDR3 coding DNA: TGTGCCAGCAGATCCGGGACAGTTAACTATGGCTACACCTTC. This rearrangement joins TRBV5-8 to TRBJ1-2; 7 bases align to TRBD1. The CDR3 is made up of 14 amino acids. CDR1 is SGHTS and CDR2 is YDEGEE in the germline V gene. The trim removed 5 bases at V and 1 base at J, leaving 5 bases unmatched.

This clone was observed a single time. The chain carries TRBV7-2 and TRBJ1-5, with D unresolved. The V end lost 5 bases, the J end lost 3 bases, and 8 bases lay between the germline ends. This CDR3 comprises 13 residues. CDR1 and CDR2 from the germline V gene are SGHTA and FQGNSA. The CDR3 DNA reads TGTGCCAGCAGCCTAGTCCACAATCAGCCCCAGCATTTT. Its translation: CASSLVHNQPQHF.

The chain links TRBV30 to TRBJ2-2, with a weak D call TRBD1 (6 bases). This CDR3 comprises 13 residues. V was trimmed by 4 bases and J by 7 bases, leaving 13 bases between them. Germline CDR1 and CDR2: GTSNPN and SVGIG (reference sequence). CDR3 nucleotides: TGTGCCTGGACAACAGGGCTGGGCGGGGAGCTGTTTTTT. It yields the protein CAWTTGLGGELFF.

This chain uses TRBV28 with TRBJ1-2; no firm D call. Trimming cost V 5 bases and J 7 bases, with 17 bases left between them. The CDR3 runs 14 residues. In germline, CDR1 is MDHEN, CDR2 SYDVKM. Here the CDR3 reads CASSLRAELGGYTF. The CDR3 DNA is TGTGCCAGCAGTCTGCGAGCAGAGCTAGGTGGCTACACCTTC.

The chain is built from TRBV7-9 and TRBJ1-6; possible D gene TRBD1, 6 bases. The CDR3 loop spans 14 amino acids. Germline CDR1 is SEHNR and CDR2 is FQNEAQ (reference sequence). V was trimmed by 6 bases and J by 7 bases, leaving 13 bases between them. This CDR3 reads CASSSGVNNSPLHF. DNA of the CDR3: TGTGCCAGCAGTTCAGGGGTTAACAATTCACCCCTCCACTTT.

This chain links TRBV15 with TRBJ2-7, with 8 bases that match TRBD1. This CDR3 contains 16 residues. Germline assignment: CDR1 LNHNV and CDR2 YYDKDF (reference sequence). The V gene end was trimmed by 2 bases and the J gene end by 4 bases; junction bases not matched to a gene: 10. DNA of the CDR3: TGTGCCACCAGCAGAACCCGGGACAGGACAGAATACGAGCAGTACTTC. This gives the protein CATSRTRDRTEYEQYF. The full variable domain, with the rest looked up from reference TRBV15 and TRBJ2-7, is DAMVIQNPRYQVTQFGKPVTLSCSQTLNHNVMYWYQQKSSQAPKLLFHYYDKDFNNEADTPDNFQSRRPNTSFCFLDIRSPGLGDTAMYLCATSRTRDRTEYEQYFGPGTRLTVT.

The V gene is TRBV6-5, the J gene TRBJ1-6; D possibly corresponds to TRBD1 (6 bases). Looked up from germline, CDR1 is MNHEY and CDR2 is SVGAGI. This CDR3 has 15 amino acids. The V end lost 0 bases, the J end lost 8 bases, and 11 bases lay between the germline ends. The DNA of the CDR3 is TGTGCCAGCAGTTACTCGAAGGGGGTTGATTCACCCCTCCACTTT. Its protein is CASSYSKGVDSPLHF.

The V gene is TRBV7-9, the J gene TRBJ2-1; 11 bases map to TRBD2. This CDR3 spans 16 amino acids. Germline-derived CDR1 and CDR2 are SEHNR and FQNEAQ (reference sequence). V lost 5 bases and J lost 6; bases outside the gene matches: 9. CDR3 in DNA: TGTGCCAGCAGCCCCCCCACTAGCGGGGGAGGCAATGAGCAGTTCTTC. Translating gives CASSPPTSGGGNEQFF.

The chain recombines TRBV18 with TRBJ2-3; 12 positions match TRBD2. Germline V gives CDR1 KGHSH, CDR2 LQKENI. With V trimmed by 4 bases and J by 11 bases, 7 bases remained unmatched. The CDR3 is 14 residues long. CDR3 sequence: CASSQGLAGMGQYF. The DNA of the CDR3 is TGTGCCAGCTCACAAGGACTAGCGGGAATGGGGCAGTATTTT.

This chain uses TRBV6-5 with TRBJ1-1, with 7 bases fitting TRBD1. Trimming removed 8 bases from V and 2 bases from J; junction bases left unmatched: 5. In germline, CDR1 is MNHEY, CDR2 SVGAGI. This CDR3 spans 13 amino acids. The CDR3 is CASVTGTNTEAFF. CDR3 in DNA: TGTGCCAGCGTGACAGGGACAAACACTGAAGCTTTCTTT.

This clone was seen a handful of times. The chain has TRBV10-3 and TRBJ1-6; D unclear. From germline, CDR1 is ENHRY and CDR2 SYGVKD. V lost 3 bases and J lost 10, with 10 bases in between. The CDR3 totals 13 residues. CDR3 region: CAISDEAESPLHF. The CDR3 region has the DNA TGTGCCATCAGTGATGAGGCGGAATCACCCCTCCACTTT.

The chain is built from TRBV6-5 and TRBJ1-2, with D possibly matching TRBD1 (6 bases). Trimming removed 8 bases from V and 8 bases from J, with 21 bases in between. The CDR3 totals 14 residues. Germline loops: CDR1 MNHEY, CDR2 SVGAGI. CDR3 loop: CASEAPGHKGGYTF. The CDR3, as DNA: TGTGCCAGCGAGGCTCCGGGACACAAAGGAGGCTACACCTTC.

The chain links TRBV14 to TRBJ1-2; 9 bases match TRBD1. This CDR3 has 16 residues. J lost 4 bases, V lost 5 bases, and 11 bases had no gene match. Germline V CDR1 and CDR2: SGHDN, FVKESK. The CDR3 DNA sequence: TGTGCCAGCAGCTATCTTCCGGGACAGGGTACCTATGGCTACACCTTC. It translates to CASSYLPGQGTYGYTF. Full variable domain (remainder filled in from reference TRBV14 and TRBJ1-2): EAGVTQFPSHSVIEKGQTVTLRCDPISGHDNLYWYRRVMGKEIKFLLHFVKESKQDESGMPNNRFLAERTGGTYSTLKVQPAELEDSGVYFCASSYLPGQGTYGYTFGSGTRLTVV.

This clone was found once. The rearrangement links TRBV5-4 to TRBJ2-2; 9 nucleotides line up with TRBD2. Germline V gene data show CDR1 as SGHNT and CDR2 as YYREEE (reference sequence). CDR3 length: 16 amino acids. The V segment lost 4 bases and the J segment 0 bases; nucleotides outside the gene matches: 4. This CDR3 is CASSRLADANTGELFF. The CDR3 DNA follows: TGTGCCAGCAGCCGACTAGCGGACGCGAACACCGGGGAGCTGTTTTTT.

The CDR3 region is CASSHSQGGNSYEQYF. The CDR3 DNA reads as TGTGCCAGCTCTCATTCACAGGGGGGAAACTCCTACGAGCAGTACTTC. The J gene is TRBJ2-7, the V gene TRBV18, with 8 positions matching TRBD1. From germline, CDR1 is KGHSH and CDR2 LQKENI. V dropped 6 bases and J dropped 0; count of bases not matched to a gene: 10. This CDR3 comprises 16 residues.

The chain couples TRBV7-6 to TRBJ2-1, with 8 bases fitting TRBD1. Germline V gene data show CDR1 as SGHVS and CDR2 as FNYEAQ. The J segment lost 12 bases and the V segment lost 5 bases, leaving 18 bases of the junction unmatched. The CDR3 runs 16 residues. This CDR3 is CASSEGQVDFSFGQFF. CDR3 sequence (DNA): TGTGCCAGCAGCGAGGGACAGGTAGATTTTAGTTTTGGGCAGTTCTTC.

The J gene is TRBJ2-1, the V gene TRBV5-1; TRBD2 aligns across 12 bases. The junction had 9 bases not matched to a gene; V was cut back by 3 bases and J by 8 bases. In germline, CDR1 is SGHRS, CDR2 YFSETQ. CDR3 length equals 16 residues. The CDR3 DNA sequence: TGCGCCAGCAGCTCGGTCCTAGCGGGGGGGCGAGATGAGCAGTTCTTC. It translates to CASSSVLAGGRDEQFF.

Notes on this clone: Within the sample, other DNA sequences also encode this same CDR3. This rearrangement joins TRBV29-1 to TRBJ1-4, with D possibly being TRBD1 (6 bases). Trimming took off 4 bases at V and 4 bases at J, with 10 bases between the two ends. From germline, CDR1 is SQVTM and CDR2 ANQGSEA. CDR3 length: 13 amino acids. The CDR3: CSVAGGINEKLFF. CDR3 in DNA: TGCAGCGTTGCTGGGGGCATTAATGAAAAACTGTTTTTT.

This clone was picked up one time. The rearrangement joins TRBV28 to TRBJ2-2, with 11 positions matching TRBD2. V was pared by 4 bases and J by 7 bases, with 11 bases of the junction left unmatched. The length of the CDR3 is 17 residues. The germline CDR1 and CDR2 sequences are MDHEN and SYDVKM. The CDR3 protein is CASSSPTSGSSGGELFF. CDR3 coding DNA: TGTGCCAGCAGTTCCCCCACTAGCGGGAGTAGCGGCGGGGAGCTGTTTTTT.

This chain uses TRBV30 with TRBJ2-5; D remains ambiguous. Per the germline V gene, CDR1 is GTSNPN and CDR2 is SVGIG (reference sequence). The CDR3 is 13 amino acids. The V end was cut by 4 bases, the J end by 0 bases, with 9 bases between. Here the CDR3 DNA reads TGTGCCTGGACGTCGCGGAACCAAGAGACCCAGTACTTC. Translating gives CAWTSRNQETQYF. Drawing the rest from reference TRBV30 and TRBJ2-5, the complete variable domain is SQTIHQWPATLVQPVGSPLSLECTVEGTSNPNLYWYRQAAGRGLQLLFYSVGIGQISSEVPQNLSASRPQDRQFILSSKKLLLSDSGFYLCAWTSRNQETQYFGPGTRLLVL.